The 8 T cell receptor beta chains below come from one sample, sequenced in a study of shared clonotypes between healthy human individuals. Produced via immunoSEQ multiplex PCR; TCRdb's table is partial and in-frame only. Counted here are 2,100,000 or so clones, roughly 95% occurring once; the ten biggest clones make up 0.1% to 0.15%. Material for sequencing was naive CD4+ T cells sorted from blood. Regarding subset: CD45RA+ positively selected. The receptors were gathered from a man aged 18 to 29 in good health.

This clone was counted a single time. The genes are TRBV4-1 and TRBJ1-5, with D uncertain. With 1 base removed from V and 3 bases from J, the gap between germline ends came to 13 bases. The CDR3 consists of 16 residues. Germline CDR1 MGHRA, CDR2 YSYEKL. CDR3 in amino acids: CASSQAPEVDNQPQHF. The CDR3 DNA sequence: TGCGCCAGCAGCCAAGCCCCAGAAGTCGACAATCAGCCCCAGCATTTT.

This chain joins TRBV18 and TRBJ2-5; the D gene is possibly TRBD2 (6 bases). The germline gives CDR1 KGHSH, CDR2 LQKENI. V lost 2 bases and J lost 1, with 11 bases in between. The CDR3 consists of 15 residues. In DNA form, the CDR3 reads TGTGCCAGCTCACCATCTCGGGGGTTCCAAGAGACCCAGTACTTC. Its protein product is CASSPSRGFQETQYF.

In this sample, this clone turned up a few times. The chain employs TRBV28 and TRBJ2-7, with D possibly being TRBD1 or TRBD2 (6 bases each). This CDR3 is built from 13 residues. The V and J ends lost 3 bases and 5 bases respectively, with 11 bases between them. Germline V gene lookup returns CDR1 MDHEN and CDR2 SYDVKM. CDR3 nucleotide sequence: TGTGCCAGCAGTTTGGGGGGCACGAACGAGCAGTACTTC. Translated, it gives CASSLGGTNEQYF.

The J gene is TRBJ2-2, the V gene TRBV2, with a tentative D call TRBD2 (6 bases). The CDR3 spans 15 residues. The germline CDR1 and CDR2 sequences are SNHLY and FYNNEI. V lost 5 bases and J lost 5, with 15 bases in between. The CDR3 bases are TGTGCCAGCAGTTCGAAACTTGGGGGGACCGGGGAGCTGTTTTTT. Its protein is CASSSKLGGTGELFF.

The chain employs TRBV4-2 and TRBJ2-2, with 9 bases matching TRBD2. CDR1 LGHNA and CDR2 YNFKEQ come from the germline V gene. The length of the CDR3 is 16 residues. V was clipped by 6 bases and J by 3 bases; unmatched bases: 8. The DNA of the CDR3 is TGTGCCAGCAGTACAGTGACTAGCGGTTACACCGGGGAGCTGTTTTTT. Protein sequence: CASSTVTSGYTGELFF.

The CDR3 region is CASSLLGELSYGYTF. The DNA of the CDR3 is TGCGCCAGCAGCTTGTTAGGGGAGCTTAGCTATGGCTACACCTTC. The rearrangement joins TRBV5-1 to TRBJ1-2, with D possibly TRBD1 on 5 matching bases. The CDR3 has 15 amino acids. Germline-derived CDR1 and CDR2 are SGHRS and YFSETQ. The V end was cut by 1 base, the J end by 4 bases, with 14 bases between.

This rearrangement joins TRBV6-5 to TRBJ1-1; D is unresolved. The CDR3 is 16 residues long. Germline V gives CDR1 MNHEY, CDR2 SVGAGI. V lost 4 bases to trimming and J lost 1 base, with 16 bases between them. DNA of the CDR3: TGTGCCAGCAGTTTAACAGCTACTATATCGAACACTGAAGCTTTCTTT. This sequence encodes CASSLTATISNTEAFF.

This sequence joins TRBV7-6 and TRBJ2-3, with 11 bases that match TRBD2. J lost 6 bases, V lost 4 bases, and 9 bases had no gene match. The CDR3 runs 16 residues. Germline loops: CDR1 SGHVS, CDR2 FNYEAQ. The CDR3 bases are TGTGCCAGCAGCTCGCGGATGGGACTAGCGGAGGATACGCAGTATTTT. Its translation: CASSSRMGLAEDTQYF.